This TCR beta chain was identified during a study of identical twins. This clonotype occurred many times. From the 5' RACE reads, TCRdb called clonotypes with MiXCR, one entry per CDR3 protein. Of fewer than 500,000 distinct CDR3 sequences in the sample, 20% to 25% were seen once. These records were also assigned to another study, of T cells expressing NK-cell markers.

This receptor was obtained from a woman aged 18-30 years in good health. Sequencing input: CD4+ T cells sorted from blood.

The DNA for the CDR3 is TGTGCCAGCAGTTTATCGGCCGGGGAGCTGTTTTTT. Protein sequence: CASSLSAGELFF. The gene calls are TRBV12-3 or TRBV12-4 and TRBJ2-2; D unclear. The CDR3 consists of 12 residues. V was pared by 2 bases and J by 6 bases, with 4 bases between.